One sample yielded the 3 T cell receptor beta chains listed below, sequenced in a study of T-cell memory formation after mild COVID-19. MiXCR, run by TCRdb on the 5' RACE reads, gives a single entry per CDR3 protein. This sample has some 57,000 distinct CDR3 sequences; 12% occur once, and the top ten carry approximately 24%. The material sequenced was PBMCs or a T cell subset sorted from them (not recorded which). The receptor set was obtained from a young man who had mild COVID-19 (a few samples of this study predate the infection). Cell type and time point are not known.

The chain recombines TRBV5-6 with TRBJ2-3; 13 positions match TRBD2. This CDR3 has 15 amino acids. In germline, CDR1 is SGHDT, CDR2 YYEEEE. V was pared by 7 bases and J by 4 bases, with 6 bases of the junction left unmatched. The CDR3 region is CASSRLAGGADTQYF. The CDR3 DNA reads as TGTGCCAGCTCTAGACTAGCGGGGGGCGCAGATACGCAGTATTTT.

The V gene is TRBV28, the J gene TRBJ2-2, with 10 positions matching TRBD2. J gave up 3 bases and V 5 bases, and 6 bases lay outside the gene matches. The CDR3 extends over 16 amino acids. The germline CDR1 and CDR2 sequences are MDHEN and SYDVKM. Written as DNA, the CDR3 is TGTGCCAGCAGTCTAGGACTAGCGGCTTACACCGGGGAGCTGTTTTTT. Amino acids: CASSLGLAAYTGELFF.

This rearrangement joins TRBV11-2 to TRBJ1-1; 9 bases fit TRBD1. CDR1 and CDR2 (germline): SGHAT, FQNNGV. J lost 1 base, V lost 6 bases, and 9 bases had no gene match. The length of the CDR3 is 16 residues. Here the CDR3 DNA reads TGTGCCAGCAGGTCGGGGACAGGGAGGACGAACACTGAAGCTTTCTTT. It encodes CASRSGTGRTNTEAFF.